The source of this T cell receptor (beta chain) is a study of blood T cell dynamics during melanoma immunotherapy. Looking at the study overall: Metastatic melanoma patients received first-line pembrolizumab or nivolumab plus ipilimumab.

This CDR3 is built from 14 residues. J was trimmed by 9 bases and V by 6 bases; bases with no gene match: 10. The germline CDR1 and CDR2 sequences are SGHVS and FQNEAQ. This table comes from immunoSEQ multiplex PCR, and its TCRdb copy is limited to in-frame clones, with some not included. The repertoire holds roughly 23,000 clones, with about 90% as singletons. Time point meaning: pre-treatment baseline. Findings and limits, study-wide: It remained unknown if the driving T cell clones were melanoma-specific.

As to this clone: Its antigen is as yet unknown.

This clonotype originated in a human donor with melanoma. The V gene is TRBV7-8, the J gene TRBJ1-2, with 10 bases that match TRBD1. The specimen was blood, collected from a patient treated with checkpoint blockade. CDR3 region: CASRSGQGTLSYTF. The CDR3 DNA reads as TGTGCCAGCAGATCGGGACAGGGGACACTTAGCTACACCTTC.